This T cell receptor beta chain was captured in a study of T cells expressing NK-cell markers. Study-wide background: Cells sorted as CD3+CD56+NKG2C+, CD3+CD56+NKG2C- and CD3+CD56-NKG2C+ T cells supplied the TCR beta repertoires.

With UMIs, 5'RACE template switching was used to make TCR beta cDNA. Following a re-call of the 5' RACE reads, TCRdb has one entry per CDR3 protein and lacks DNA. The sample table sets out around 280,000 distinct CDR3 sequences. The germline gives CDR1 SQVTM, CDR2 ANQGSEA. The length of the CDR3 is 12 residues. The chain couples TRBV29-1 to TRBJ2-7. Sequenced sample: blood T cells: a sorted CD56 or NKG2C T cell subset, CD4+ or CD8+ T cells, or bulk PBMC T cells (not recorded which). This receptor was identified in a man aged 18 to 30 in good health. CDR3: CSVAASSYEQYF.